This TCR beta chain was found in a study of technical replicates of blood from a few donors. This CDR3 spans 14 amino acids. V shed 7 bases and J shed 7 bases, with 17 bases lying between them. CDR1 SGHRS and CDR2 YFSETQ come from the germline V gene. The data were produced by immunoSEQ multiplex PCR, yet TCRdb's version contains in-frame clones alone and is incomplete. This table has around 73,000 clones, approximately 91% appearing once. The sequence was collected from a human donor in good health. Some clones in this sample may be carry-over from other donors' samples. The source material was PBMCs. The V gene is TRBV5-1, the J gene TRBJ2-2; TRBD1 might be the D (6 bases). The CDR3 loop reads CASGGIQGNGELFF. DNA for the CDR3: TGCGCCAGCGGCGGTATACAGGGAAACGGGGAGCTGTTTTTT. Based on the CDR3 plus reference TRBV5-1 and TRBJ2-2, the full variable domain is KAGVTQTPRYLIKTRGQQVTLSCSPISGHRSVSWYQQTPGQGLQFLFEYFSETQRNKGNFPGRFSGRQFSNSRSEMNVSTLELGDSALYLCASGGIQGNGELFFGEGSRLTVL.